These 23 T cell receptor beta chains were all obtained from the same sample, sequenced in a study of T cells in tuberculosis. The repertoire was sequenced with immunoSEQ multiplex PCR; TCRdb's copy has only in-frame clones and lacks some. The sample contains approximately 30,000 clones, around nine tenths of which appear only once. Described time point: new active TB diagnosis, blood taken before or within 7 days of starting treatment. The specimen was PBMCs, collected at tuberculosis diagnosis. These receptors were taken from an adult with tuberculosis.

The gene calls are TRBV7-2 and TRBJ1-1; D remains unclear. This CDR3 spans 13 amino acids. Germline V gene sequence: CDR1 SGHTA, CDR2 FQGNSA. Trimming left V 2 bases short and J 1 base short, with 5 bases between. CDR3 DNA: TGTGCCAGCAGCTTATGGGCGAACACTGAAGCTTTCTTT. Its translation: CASSLWANTEAFF. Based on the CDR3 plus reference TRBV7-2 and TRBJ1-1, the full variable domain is GAGVSQSPSNKVTEKGKDVELRCDPISGHTALYWYRQSLGQGLEFLIYFQGNSAPDKSGLPSDRFSAERTGGSVSTLTIQRTQQEDSAVYLCASSLWANTEAFFGQGTRLTVV.

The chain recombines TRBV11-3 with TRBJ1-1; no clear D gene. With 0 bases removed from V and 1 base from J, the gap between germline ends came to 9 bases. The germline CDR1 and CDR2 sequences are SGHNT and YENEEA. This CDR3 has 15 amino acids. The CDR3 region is CASSLDGAPNTEAFF. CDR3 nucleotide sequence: TGTGCCAGCAGCTTAGATGGAGCCCCGAACACTGAAGCTTTCTTT.

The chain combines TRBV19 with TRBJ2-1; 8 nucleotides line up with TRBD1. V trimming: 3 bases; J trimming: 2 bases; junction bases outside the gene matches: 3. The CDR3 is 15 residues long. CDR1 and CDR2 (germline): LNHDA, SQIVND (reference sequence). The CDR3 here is CASSIDRGPYNEQFF. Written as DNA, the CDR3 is TGTGCCAGTAGTATCGACAGGGGCCCCTACAATGAGCAGTTCTTC.

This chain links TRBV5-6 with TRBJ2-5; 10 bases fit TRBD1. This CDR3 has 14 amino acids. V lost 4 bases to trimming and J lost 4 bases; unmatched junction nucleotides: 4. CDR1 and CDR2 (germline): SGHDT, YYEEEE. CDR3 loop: CASSLGTGAETQYF. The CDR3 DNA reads TGTGCCAGCAGCCTGGGGACAGGGGCAGAGACCCAGTACTTC.

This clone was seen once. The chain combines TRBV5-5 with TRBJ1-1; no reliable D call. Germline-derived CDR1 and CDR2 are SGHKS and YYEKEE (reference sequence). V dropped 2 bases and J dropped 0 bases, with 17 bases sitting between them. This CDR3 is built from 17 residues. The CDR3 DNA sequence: TGTGCCAGCAGCTTTCAGGCGCCTTCTCTGATGAACACTGAAGCTTTCTTT. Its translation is CASSFQAPSLMNTEAFF. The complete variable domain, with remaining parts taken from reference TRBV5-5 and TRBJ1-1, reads DAGVTQSPTHLIKTRGQQVTLRCSPISGHKSVSWYQQVLGQGPQFIFQYYEKEERGRGNFPDRFSARQFPNYSSELNVNALLLGDSALYLCASSFQAPSLMNTEAFFGQGTRLTVV.

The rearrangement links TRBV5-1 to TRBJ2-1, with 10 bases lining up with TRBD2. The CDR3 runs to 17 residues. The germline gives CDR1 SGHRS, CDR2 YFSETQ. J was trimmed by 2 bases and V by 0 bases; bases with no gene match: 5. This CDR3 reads CASSLAGLAGAYNEQFF. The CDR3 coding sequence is TGCGCCAGCAGCTTGGCCGGTCTAGCGGGAGCCTACAATGAGCAGTTCTTC.

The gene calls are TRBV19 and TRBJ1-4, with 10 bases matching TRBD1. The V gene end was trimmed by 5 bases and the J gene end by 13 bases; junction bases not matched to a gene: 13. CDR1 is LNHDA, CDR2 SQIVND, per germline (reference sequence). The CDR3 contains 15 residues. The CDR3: CASSSSPGTGAGLFF. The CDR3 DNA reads TGTGCCAGTAGTTCAAGTCCCGGGACAGGGGCGGGACTGTTTTTT. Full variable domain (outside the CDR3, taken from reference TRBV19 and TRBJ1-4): DGGITQSPKYLFRKEGQNVTLSCEQNLNHDAMYWYRQDPGQGLRLIYYSQIVNDFQKGDIAEGYSVSREKKESFPLTVTSAQKNPTAFYLCASSSSPGTGAGLFFGSGTQLSVL.

The CDR3 region is CAISESGTELKYGYTF. The CDR3, as DNA: TGTGCCATCAGTGAGTCTGGGACAGAATTAAAATATGGCTACACCTTC. This chain uses TRBV10-3 with TRBJ1-2, with 7 positions matching TRBD1. The CDR3 totals 16 residues. Germline V lookup: CDR1 ENHRY, CDR2 SYGVKD. The ends lost 0 bases at V and 5 bases at J; junction bases unmatched: 9.

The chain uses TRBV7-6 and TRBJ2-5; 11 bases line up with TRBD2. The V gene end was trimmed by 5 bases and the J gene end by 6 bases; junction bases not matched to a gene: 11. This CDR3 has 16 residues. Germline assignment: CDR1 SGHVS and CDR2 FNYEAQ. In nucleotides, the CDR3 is TGTGCCAGCAGCGAACTAGCGGGGGTTGGTAAGAAGACCCAGTACTTC. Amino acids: CASSELAGVGKKTQYF.

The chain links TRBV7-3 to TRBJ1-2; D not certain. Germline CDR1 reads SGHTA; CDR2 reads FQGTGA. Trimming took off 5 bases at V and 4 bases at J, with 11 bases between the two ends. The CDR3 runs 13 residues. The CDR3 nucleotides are TGTGCCAGCAGCCCCCTAGTGGGCTATGGCTACACCTTC. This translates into CASSPLVGYGYTF.

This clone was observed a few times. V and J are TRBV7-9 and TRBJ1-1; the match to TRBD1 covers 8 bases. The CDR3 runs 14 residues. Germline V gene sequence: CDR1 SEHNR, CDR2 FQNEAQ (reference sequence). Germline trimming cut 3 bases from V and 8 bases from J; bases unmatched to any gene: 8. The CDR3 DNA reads TGTGCCAGCAGCTTGGGCTACAGGGGGTCAGAAGCTTTCTTT. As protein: CASSLGYRGSEAFF.

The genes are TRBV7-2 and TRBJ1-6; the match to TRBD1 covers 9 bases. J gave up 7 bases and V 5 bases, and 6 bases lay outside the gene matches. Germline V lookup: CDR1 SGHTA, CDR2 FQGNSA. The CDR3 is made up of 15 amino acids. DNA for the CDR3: TGTGCCAGCAGCCCTCGACAGGGGGTGAATTCACCCCTCCACTTT. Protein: CASSPRQGVNSPLHF.

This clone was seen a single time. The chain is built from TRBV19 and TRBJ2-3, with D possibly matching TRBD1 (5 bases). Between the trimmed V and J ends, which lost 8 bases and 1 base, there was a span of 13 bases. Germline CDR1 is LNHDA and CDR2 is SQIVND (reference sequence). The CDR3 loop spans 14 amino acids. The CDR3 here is CASGVDSGTDTQYF. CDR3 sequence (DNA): TGTGCCAGTGGGGTTGACAGTGGCACAGATACGCAGTATTTT.

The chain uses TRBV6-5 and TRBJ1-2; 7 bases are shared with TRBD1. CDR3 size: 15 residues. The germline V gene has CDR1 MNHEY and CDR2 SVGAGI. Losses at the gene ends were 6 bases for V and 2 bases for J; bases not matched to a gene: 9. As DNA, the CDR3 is TGTGCCAGCAGAGCCCCCGCGGGACAGAACTATGGCTACACCTTC. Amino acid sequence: CASRAPAGQNYGYTF.

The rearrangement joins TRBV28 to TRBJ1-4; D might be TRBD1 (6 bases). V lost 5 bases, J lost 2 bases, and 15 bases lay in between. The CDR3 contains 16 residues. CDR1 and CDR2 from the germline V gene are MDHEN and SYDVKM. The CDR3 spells CASSPPRGQTNEKLFF. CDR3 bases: TGTGCCAGCAGTCCGCCCCGCGGACAGACTAATGAAAAACTGTTTTTT.

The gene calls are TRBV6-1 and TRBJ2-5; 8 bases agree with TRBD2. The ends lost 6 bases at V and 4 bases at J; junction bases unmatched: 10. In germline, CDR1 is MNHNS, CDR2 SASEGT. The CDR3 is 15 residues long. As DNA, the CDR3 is TGTGCCAGCAGCGGGACTAGAACTTATAGAGAGACCCAGTACTTC. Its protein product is CASSGTRTYRETQYF.

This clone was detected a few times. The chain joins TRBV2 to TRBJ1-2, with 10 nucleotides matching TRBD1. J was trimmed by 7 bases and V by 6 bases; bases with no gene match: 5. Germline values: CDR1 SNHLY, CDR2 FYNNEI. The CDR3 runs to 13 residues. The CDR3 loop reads CASSLRDRGGYTF. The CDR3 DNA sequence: TGTGCCAGCAGCCTCCGGGACAGGGGTGGCTACACCTTC.

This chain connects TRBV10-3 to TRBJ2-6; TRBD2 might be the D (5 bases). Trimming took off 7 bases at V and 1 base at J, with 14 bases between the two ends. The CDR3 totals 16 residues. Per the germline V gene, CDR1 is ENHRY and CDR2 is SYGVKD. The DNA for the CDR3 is TGTGCCATCACGAAGGGAGTAGTATCTGGGGCCAACGTCCTGACTTTC. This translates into CAITKGVVSGANVLTF.

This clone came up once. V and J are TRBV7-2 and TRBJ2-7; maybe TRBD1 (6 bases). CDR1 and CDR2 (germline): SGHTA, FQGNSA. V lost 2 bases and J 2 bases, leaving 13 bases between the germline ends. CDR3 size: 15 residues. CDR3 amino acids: CASSLSGTKPYEQYF. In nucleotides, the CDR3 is TGTGCCAGCAGCTTATCCGGGACAAAACCCTACGAGCAGTACTTC.

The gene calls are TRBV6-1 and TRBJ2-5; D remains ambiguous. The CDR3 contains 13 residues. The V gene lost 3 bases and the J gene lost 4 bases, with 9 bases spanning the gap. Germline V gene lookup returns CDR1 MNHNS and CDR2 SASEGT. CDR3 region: CASSDWRGETQYF. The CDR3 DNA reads TGTGCCAGCAGTGACTGGCGAGGAGAGACCCAGTACTTC.

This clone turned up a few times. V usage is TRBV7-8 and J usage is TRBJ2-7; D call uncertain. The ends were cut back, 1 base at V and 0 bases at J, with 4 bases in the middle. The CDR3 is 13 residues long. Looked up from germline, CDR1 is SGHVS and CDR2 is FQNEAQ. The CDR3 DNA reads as TGTGCCAGCAGCTTAGAGCGCTCCTACGAGCAGTACTTC. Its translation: CASSLERSYEQYF.

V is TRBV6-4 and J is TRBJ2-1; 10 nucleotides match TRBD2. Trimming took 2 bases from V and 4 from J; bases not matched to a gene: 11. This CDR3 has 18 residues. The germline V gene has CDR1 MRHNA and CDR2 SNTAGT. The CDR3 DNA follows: TGTGCCAGCAGTGACGATCCCATGACTAGCGGGCGATACAATGAGCAGTTCTTC. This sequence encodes CASSDDPMTSGRYNEQFF.

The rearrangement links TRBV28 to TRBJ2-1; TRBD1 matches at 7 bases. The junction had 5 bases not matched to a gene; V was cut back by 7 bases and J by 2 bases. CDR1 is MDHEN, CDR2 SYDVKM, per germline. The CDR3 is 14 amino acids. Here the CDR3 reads CASTPGTAYNEQFF. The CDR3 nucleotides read TGTGCCAGCACTCCCGGGACAGCCTACAATGAGCAGTTCTTC.